This is a list of T cell receptor beta chains from one sample in a study of cytomegalovirus exposure and HLA in healthy donors. The table came from immunoSEQ multiplex PCR; TCRdb's copy has only in-frame clones and leaves some out. The data contain hundreds of thousands of clones, about nine tenths of them singletons. The sample was PBMCs. The origin of the receptors is a woman aged 18 to 35 in good health and CMV-seronegative. CDR3s include the opening cysteine and the closing phenylalanine or tryptophan. Each record gives: CDR3 DNA, CDR3 protein, clone size, V gene, J gene, D gene. A D gene is named only where the DNA matches it firmly. Size values are once, few and many counts, or a class for expanded clones, and some rows have none.

cdr3_nt: TGTGCCAGCAGCCGAGGACAGGGGGGGGAGACCCAGTACTTC
cdr3_aa: CASSRGQGGETQYF
clone_size: .
v_call: TRBV4-2
j_call: TRBJ2-5
d_call: TRBD1

cdr3_nt: TGTGCCAGGGCGACAGGGGACGCAGATACGCAGTATTTT
cdr3_aa: CARATGDADTQYF
clone_size: .
v_call: TRBV2
j_call: TRBJ2-3
d_call: TRBD1

cdr3_nt: TGTGCCAGCATGAGGGCGGAGGGGGGGAATAACTATGGCTACACCTTC
cdr3_aa: CASMRAEGGNNYGYTF
clone_size: .
v_call: TRBV27
j_call: TRBJ1-2
d_call: .

cdr3_nt: TGCGCCAGCAGCGGGGTGGGGGCAGAAAGGTACAATGAGCAGTTCTTC
cdr3_aa: CASSGVGAERYNEQFF
clone_size: .
v_call: TRBV10-2
j_call: TRBJ2-1
d_call: .

cdr3_nt: TGTGCCAGCCGAAGTGTTAGGACAGGGGGTACCGGGGAGCTGTTTTTT
cdr3_aa: CASRSVRTGGTGELFF
clone_size: many
v_call: TRBV19
j_call: TRBJ2-2
d_call: TRBD1

cdr3_nt: TGCGCCAGCAGCCCAGCGAATGAGCAGTTCTTC
cdr3_aa: CASSPANEQFF
clone_size: few
v_call: TRBV5-1
j_call: TRBJ2-1
d_call: .

cdr3_nt: TGTGCCAGCAGCCAGCGACAGGGATGGGACAATGAGCAGTTCTTC
cdr3_aa: CASSQRQGWDNEQFF
clone_size: .
v_call: TRBV28
j_call: TRBJ2-1
d_call: TRBD1

cdr3_nt: TGTGCCAGCAGCCAAGTAGGGGGGGTGAACACTGAAGCTTTCTTT
cdr3_aa: CASSQVGGVNTEAFF
clone_size: few
v_call: TRBV4-2
j_call: TRBJ1-1
d_call: .

cdr3_nt: TGTGCCAGCAGTGAAATAAGGGGGTGGGAAAAACTGTTTTTT
cdr3_aa: CASSEIRGWEKLFF
clone_size: few
v_call: TRBV2
j_call: TRBJ1-4
d_call: .

cdr3_nt: TGTGCCAGCAGCCTCGCTTGGAAAGGGGTTGACTATGGCTACACCTTC
cdr3_aa: CASSLAWKGVDYGYTF
clone_size: .
v_call: TRBV7-6
j_call: TRBJ1-2
d_call: .

cdr3_nt: TGTGCCAGCTCATCCTCCTTGACGGAGGGGGAAAAACTGTTTTTT
cdr3_aa: CASSSSLTEGEKLFF
clone_size: once
v_call: TRBV18
j_call: TRBJ1-4
d_call: .

cdr3_nt: TGTGCCAGTAGTATTCTTGGTAAAGGAAATGAGGTCTTT
cdr3_aa: CASSILGKGNEVF
clone_size: .
v_call: TRBV19
j_call: TRBJ1-1
d_call: .

cdr3_nt: TGTGCCACCAGCAGAGGGAAGGGACAGATCTACGAGCAGTACTTC
cdr3_aa: CATSRGKGQIYEQYF
clone_size: .
v_call: TRBV15
j_call: TRBJ2-7
d_call: TRBD1

cdr3_nt: TGTGCCTGGAGTGTACGTTCAAGACAGGGGAACACTGAAGCTTTCTTT
cdr3_aa: CAWSVRSRQGNTEAFF
clone_size: .
v_call: TRBV30
j_call: TRBJ1-1
d_call: TRBD1

cdr3_nt: TGTGCCAGCAGCGGGCCTAGCGGGAGCTCCTACGAGCAGTACTTC
cdr3_aa: CASSGPSGSSYEQYF
clone_size: .
v_call: TRBV9
j_call: TRBJ2-7
d_call: TRBD2

cdr3_nt: TGTGCCAGCAGTGAAGGGAGACTAGCGGATAGCTCCTACGAGCAGTACTTC
cdr3_aa: CASSEGRLADSSYEQYF
clone_size: .
v_call: TRBV6-1
j_call: TRBJ2-7
d_call: TRBD2

cdr3_nt: TGCGCCAGCAGCTTGGGTAATGCGCAGGGCTCCTACAATGAGCAGTTCTTC
cdr3_aa: CASSLGNAQGSYNEQFF
clone_size: .
v_call: TRBV5-1
j_call: TRBJ2-1
d_call: .

cdr3_nt: TGTGCCAGCAGTTCCCCAAGCCGGACAGCTAACTATGGCTACACCTTC
cdr3_aa: CASSSPSRTANYGYTF
clone_size: once
v_call: TRBV28
j_call: TRBJ1-2
d_call: .

cdr3_nt: TGTGCCAGCAGTGAGGACCCAGGGGACGGTTCTGGAAACACCATATATTTT
cdr3_aa: CASSEDPGDGSGNTIYF
clone_size: .
v_call: TRBV25-1
j_call: TRBJ1-3
d_call: .

cdr3_nt: TGCGCCAGCAGCCAACGTAGCGGAAGAGACAATGAGCAGTTCTTC
cdr3_aa: CASSQRSGRDNEQFF
clone_size: .
v_call: TRBV4-1
j_call: TRBJ2-1
d_call: .

cdr3_nt: TGTGCCAGCAGTTTTAGAACAGGGTCAGAGACCCAGTACTTC
cdr3_aa: CASSFRTGSETQYF
clone_size: .
v_call: TRBV28
j_call: TRBJ2-5
d_call: .

cdr3_nt: TGTGCCAGCGGGGGAAGCGGGAGGACTTACAATGAGCAGTTCTTC
cdr3_aa: CASGGSGRTYNEQFF
clone_size: .
v_call: TRBV11-2
j_call: TRBJ2-1
d_call: TRBD2

cdr3_nt: TGTGCCAGCAGTTTGCAACAGGGGGCTCTAGCCAAAAACATTCAGTACTTC
cdr3_aa: CASSLQQGALAKNIQYF
clone_size: .
v_call: TRBV28
j_call: TRBJ2-4
d_call: TRBD1

cdr3_nt: TGTGCCAGCTCACGACCTTTAGCGGGGGGGCTCTACAATGAGCAGTTCTTC
cdr3_aa: CASSRPLAGGLYNEQFF
clone_size: .
v_call: TRBV18
j_call: TRBJ2-1
d_call: TRBD2

cdr3_nt: TGCGCCAGCAGCCAAGTGGGGGGACAGGGGGCTTCCGGCTACACCTTC
cdr3_aa: CASSQVGGQGASGYTF
clone_size: .
v_call: TRBV4-1
j_call: TRBJ1-2
d_call: TRBD1

cdr3_nt: TGTGCCAGCAGTGCAGTGTACTCTGGAAACACCATATATTTT
cdr3_aa: CASSAVYSGNTIYF
clone_size: .
v_call: TRBV28
j_call: TRBJ1-3
d_call: .

cdr3_nt: TGTGCCAGCAGTTCCCATGACAGGGGGAGCAATCAGCCCCAGCATTTT
cdr3_aa: CASSSHDRGSNQPQHF
clone_size: .
v_call: TRBV28
j_call: TRBJ1-5
d_call: TRBD1

cdr3_nt: TGTGCCAGCAGCTTAGGAGCGCTGACAGATACGCAGTATTTT
cdr3_aa: CASSLGALTDTQYF
clone_size: few
v_call: TRBV7-9
j_call: TRBJ2-3
d_call: .

cdr3_nt: TGCGCCAGCGGGGGGGCTAGCGCATCTAGCACAGATACGCAGTATTTT
cdr3_aa: CASGGASASSTDTQYF
clone_size: .
v_call: TRBV5-1
j_call: TRBJ2-3
d_call: .

cdr3_nt: TGTGCCAGCAGCGTAGCAGGGCGGGGGCCCTACGAGCAGTACTTC
cdr3_aa: CASSVAGRGPYEQYF
clone_size: .
v_call: TRBV9
j_call: TRBJ2-7
d_call: .

cdr3_nt: TGCGCCAGCAGCTACTCGACAGGTTTCGATGAGCAGTTCTTC
cdr3_aa: CASSYSTGFDEQFF
clone_size: .
v_call: TRBV5-1
j_call: TRBJ2-1
d_call: .

cdr3_nt: TGTGCCAGCAGCTTGGGCGGGGGGATCGGGAATGAGCAGTTCTTC
cdr3_aa: CASSLGGGIGNEQFF
clone_size: .
v_call: TRBV5-4
j_call: TRBJ2-1
d_call: TRBD2

cdr3_nt: TGTGCCAGCAGCCCGACAGGGGGCGGCACCATATATTTT
cdr3_aa: CASSPTGGGTIYF
clone_size: .
v_call: TRBV7-8
j_call: TRBJ1-3
d_call: TRBD1

cdr3_nt: TGCAGCCCACAGGGAGGGAGGGAGCAGTTCTTC
cdr3_aa: CSPQGGREQFF
clone_size: .
v_call: TRBV20-1
j_call: TRBJ2-1
d_call: .

cdr3_nt: TGTGCCAGCAGGAACGTACCGGGACAGGGGGTTTCAGATACGCAGTATTTT
cdr3_aa: CASRNVPGQGVSDTQYF
clone_size: .
v_call: TRBV7-9
j_call: TRBJ2-3
d_call: TRBD1

cdr3_nt: TGTGCCTGGGGGGCTAGCGGGGCCTACGAGCAGTACTTC
cdr3_aa: CAWGASGAYEQYF
clone_size: .
v_call: TRBV30
j_call: TRBJ2-7
d_call: TRBD2

cdr3_nt: TGTGCCAGCAGTTCTTCTGAGGGGAGGTACGAGCAGTACTTC
cdr3_aa: CASSSSEGRYEQYF
clone_size: .
v_call: TRBV6-5
j_call: TRBJ2-7
d_call: .

cdr3_nt: TGTGCCAGCAGTGAAAGGATACAGTATGAGGGTGAAAAACTGTTTTTT
cdr3_aa: CASSERIQYEGEKLFF
clone_size: once
v_call: TRBV6-1
j_call: TRBJ1-4
d_call: .

cdr3_nt: TGTGCCAGCGGAGGAGGGGGGGTCTACGAGCAGTACTTC
cdr3_aa: CASGGGGVYEQYF
clone_size: once
v_call: TRBV27
j_call: TRBJ2-7
d_call: .

cdr3_nt: TGTGCCAGCAGCTCGCTAGCGGGAGGGGCCCTTAACAATGAGCAGTTCTTC
cdr3_aa: CASSSLAGGALNNEQFF
clone_size: .
v_call: TRBV7-9
j_call: TRBJ2-1
d_call: TRBD2

cdr3_nt: TGTGCCAGCAGCCCGGACCGGTCGGGGGAAAAACTGTTTTTT
cdr3_aa: CASSPDRSGEKLFF
clone_size: .
v_call: TRBV5-4
j_call: TRBJ1-4
d_call: .

cdr3_nt: TGTGCCAGCAGTCCCCAAAGCGGGAGGACCCCCTACGAGCAGTACTTC
cdr3_aa: CASSPQSGRTPYEQYF
clone_size: once
v_call: TRBV28
j_call: TRBJ2-7
d_call: TRBD2